This is a list of T cell receptor beta chains from one sample in a study of blood T cell repertoires in COVID-19. Assay: immunoSEQ multiplex PCR; the TCRdb copy retains only in-frame clones and omits some. Here the sample spans 150,000 or so clones, approximately 92% being singletons. Sequenced sample: peripheral blood. The receptors were sampled from a man aged 18-30 years with COVID-19, enrolled during active disease. Both conserved end residues are part of each CDR3. Each record gives: J gene, clone size, V gene, D gene, CDR3 DNA, CDR3 protein. D genes are given only for firm matches. Size is stated for part of the rows, as once, few or many counts, or as a class when the clone is expanded.

TRBJ2-1,.,TRBV10-1,TRBD2,TGCGCCAGCAGTGAGTCGTGGGACAGAGTTAGCGGGAGGGCGGTTGAGCAGTTCTTC,CASSESWDRVSGRAVEQFF
TRBJ2-3,once,TRBV6-4,.,TGTGCCAGCAGTGACACCAGCGGAGGCGCAGATACGCAGTATTTT,CASSDTSGGADTQYF
TRBJ1-2,.,TRBV6-1,.,TGTGCCAGCAGTGAGACAAGGACGGGATCCAGTGGCTACACCTTC,CASSETRTGSSGYTF
TRBJ1-2,.,TRBV9,.,TGTGCCAGCAGCGGAGAGCGAGACGGTAACTATGGCTACACCTTC,CASSGERDGNYGYTF
TRBJ2-2,.,TRBV11-2,.,TGTGCCAGCAGCTTAATGGGGGCTGACACCGGGGAGCTGTTTTTT,CASSLMGADTGELFF
TRBJ2-1,.,TRBV2,.,TGTGCCAGCAGCTGGAAGGGACACTTTTACAATGAGCAGTTCTTC,CASSWKGHFYNEQFF
TRBJ2-3,.,TRBV4-1,TRBD2,TGCGCCAGCAGCCACCCGACTAGCGGGAGTTCAGATACGCAGTATTTT,CASSHPTSGSSDTQYF
TRBJ1-2,.,TRBV5-1,TRBD1,TGCGCCAGCAGCCCCGGGACAGGCATATCGAGCGGCTACACCTTC,CASSPGTGISSGYTF
TRBJ1-5,.,TRBV6-6,.,TGTGCCAGCAGTTACCCTACCTCGAGTTCCAATCAGCCCCAGCATTTT,CASSYPTSSSNQPQHF
TRBJ1-6,.,TRBV12-3/TRBV12-4,.,TGTGCCAGCAGTTTCGGGGGACCCTCACCCCTCCACTTT,CASSFGGPSPLHF
TRBJ2-7,.,TRBV28,TRBD1,TGTGCCAGCAGGCCCCGACAGGGGCGTCTTGGCGAGCAGTACTTC,CASRPRQGRLGEQYF
TRBJ1-1,.,TRBV11-2,TRBD1,TGTGCCAGCAGTGAACCGGGACAGTTAAACTTCTGGAACACTGAAGCTTTCTTT,CASSEPGQLNFWNTEAFF
TRBJ2-1,.,TRBV4-3,.,TGCGCCAGCAGCCCCGCCGGGAGCTCCTACAATGAGCAGTTCTTC,CASSPAGSSYNEQFF
TRBJ2-1,.,TRBV5-4,.,TGTGCCAGCAGCTTGGCACCCCGGGACACAAATGAGCAGTTCTTC,CASSLAPRDTNEQFF
TRBJ2-7,.,TRBV13,TRBD1,TGTGCCAGCAGCTCCGGCGGGACAGGGGCCGAGCAGTACTTC,CASSSGGTGAEQYF
TRBJ1-1,.,TRBV11-2,.,TGTGCCAGCAGCTTCCGGGGAAACACTGAAGCTTTCTTT,CASSFRGNTEAFF
TRBJ2-2,.,TRBV7-6,.,TGTGCCAGCAGCACACCATTGGAGGAGACCGGGGAGCTGTTTTTT,CASSTPLEETGELFF
TRBJ1-5,.,TRBV5-5,TRBD1,TGTGCCAGCAGCCTCAACCGGGACAGGGGGAAGAATCAGCCCCAGCATTTT,CASSLNRDRGKNQPQHF
TRBJ2-1,.,TRBV11-2,.,TGTGCCAGCAGAGGACTAAGGATCAATGAGCAGTTCTTC,CASRGLRINEQFF
TRBJ2-3,once,TRBV7-9,.,TGTGCCAGCAGCTTAGCAGCCTCTAGCACAGATACGCAGTATTTT,CASSLAASSTDTQYF
TRBJ1-1,.,TRBV7-2,.,TGTGCCAGCAGCTCTCCCCCGGGGAGGAACACTGAAGCTTTCTTT,CASSSPPGRNTEAFF
TRBJ2-1,.,TRBV6-5,.,TGTGCCAGCAGTTACAGGAGCTCCTACAATGAGCAGTTCTTC,CASSYRSSYNEQFF
TRBJ2-1,few,TRBV5-1,.,TGCGCCAGCAGCTTAGGGCCAGGGAAGGGGTATGAGCAGTTCTTC,CASSLGPGKGYEQFF
TRBJ1-5,.,TRBV6-5,TRBD1,TGTGCCAGCAGTTACTCGGGACAGGGACTTCAGCCCCAGCATTTT,CASSYSGQGLQPQHF
TRBJ1-2,few,TRBV27,.,TGTGCCAGCAGTTTTACCGGGACAATCCGTGTACTAGGCTACACCTTC,CASSFTGTIRVLGYTF
TRBJ2-1,.,TRBV28,TRBD1,TGTGCCAGCAGTTCCCCGGGACAGGGCGAGCATGAGCAGTTCTTC,CASSSPGQGEHEQFF
TRBJ2-3,.,TRBV4-3,TRBD2,TGCGCCAGCAGCCAAGATCTAGCGGGAGGGCTGTTAATAGATACGCAGTATTTT,CASSQDLAGGLLIDTQYF
TRBJ1-5,.,TRBV5-1,TRBD1,TGCGCCAGCAGCCTGACAGGGAATAGCAATCAGCCCCAGCATTTT,CASSLTGNSNQPQHF
TRBJ1-2,.,TRBV11-2,TRBD1,TGTGCCAGCAGCTTAGGTTTCTTTGGGACAGGGGATAACTATGGCTACACCTTC,CASSLGFFGTGDNYGYTF
TRBJ2-7,.,TRBV11-2,TRBD1,TGTGCCAGCAGCCCATCGACAGGGTCCTTACTCTACGAGCAGTACTTC,CASSPSTGSLLYEQYF
TRBJ2-1,.,TRBV19,TRBD2,TGTGCCAGTAGTATACGCCCTTACCCCGGATTGAGCGGGAGTGGGAATGAGCAGTTCTTC,CASSIRPYPGLSGSGNEQFF
TRBJ2-7,.,TRBV4-3,.,TGCGCCAGCAGCCAAGTACCTGGCAGGGCGACCTACGAGCAGTACTTC,CASSQVPGRATYEQYF
TRBJ2-2,.,TRBV5-4,TRBD2,TGTGCCAGCAGCTTCAGGGGACTAGCGGGGAGAACGAACACCGGGGAGCTGTTTTTT,CASSFRGLAGRTNTGELFF
TRBJ1-2,.,TRBV2,TRBD1,TGTGCCAGCAGTCCCACAGGGGCCACGGACTATGGCTACACCTTC,CASSPTGATDYGYTF
TRBJ2-2,.,TRBV6-4,TRBD2,TGTGCCAGCAGTGAACTAGCGGGAGGCTTCGGGGAGCTGTTTTTT,CASSELAGGFGELFF
TRBJ2-3,.,TRBV6-5,.,TGTGCCAGCAGACTTAGACAGGGCACAGATACGCAGTATTTT,CASRLRQGTDTQYF
TRBJ1-5,.,TRBV19,.,TGTGCCAGTAGTATAGCGGTGCGGCAGCCCCAGCATTTT,CASSIAVRQPQHF
TRBJ1-4,.,TRBV2,TRBD1,TGTGCCAGCACTAAGGACAGGGGGAATGAAAAACTGCTTTTT,CASTKDRGNEKLLF
TRBJ2-1,.,TRBV9,TRBD2,TGTGCCAGCAGCGTAGCTACAGCGGGGGCCTACAATGAGCAGTTCTTC,CASSVATAGAYNEQFF
TRBJ1-6,.,TRBV4-1,TRBD1,TGCGCCAGCAGCCACCAGACAGGGGTTTCACCCCTCCACTTT,CASSHQTGVSPLHF
TRBJ2-1,.,TRBV4-3,.,TGCGCCAGCAGCAACTTCCCCTCGGGAGTTTCCTACAATGAGCAGTTCTTC,CASSNFPSGVSYNEQFF
TRBJ2-1,.,TRBV30,TRBD1,TGTGCCTGGAGTGGCGACAGGGCCCTCCGGCTCAATGAGCAGTTCTTC,CAWSGDRALRLNEQFF
TRBJ2-1,.,TRBV28,.,TGTGCCAGCAGTTTATCCTTGGGGAGCAGCTCCTACAATGAGCAGTTCTTC,CASSLSLGSSSYNEQFF
TRBJ2-4,.,TRBV4-1,.,TGCGCCAGCAGCCAAGGGCAGGACTCTCACATTCAGTACTTC,CASSQGQDSHIQYF
TRBJ2-7,.,TRBV28,.,TGTGCCAGCAGTCTACAGGTCCTCTCCTACGAGCAGTACTTC,CASSLQVLSYEQYF
TRBJ2-5,.,TRBV6-7,TRBD1,TGTGCCAGCAGTTACTCGAGGCACGGGACAGGGGCCGTCCGAGTCCAAGAGACCCAGTACTTC,CASSYSRHGTGAVRVQETQYF
TRBJ2-6,.,TRBV14,.,TGTGCCAGCAGCCATTACTTCACAGGGACCGCTGGGGCCAACGTCCTGACTTTC,CASSHYFTGTAGANVLTF
TRBJ2-3,.,TRBV6-5,TRBD2,TGTGCCAGCAGTCGCGGGAGAGGGGATACGCAGTATTTT,CASSRGRGDTQYF
TRBJ1-4,.,TRBV10-1,TRBD1,TGCGCCAGCCTAGATTACAGGGGCCCTGAAAAACTGCTTTTT,CASLDYRGPEKLLF
TRBJ2-3,.,TRBV6-5,.,TGTGCCAGCAGTTACTCGGGGCCTCGCACAGATGTGGCGCAGTATTTT,CASSYSGPRTDVAQYF
TRBJ2-5,.,TRBV5-1,.,TGCGCCAGCAGCTTAGTGCTTAGCGCCACGAAAGAGACCCAGTACTTC,CASSLVLSATKETQYF
TRBJ2-1,.,TRBV7-2,TRBD2,TGTGCCAGCAGCCCCACCCGACTAGCTTCTCGACACGCTGAGCAGTTCTTC,CASSPTRLASRHAEQFF
TRBJ2-3,.,TRBV5-6,TRBD2,TGTGCCAGCAGCCCCTTGACTAGCAGGCTTGCTGATACGCAGTATTTT,CASSPLTSRLADTQYF
TRBJ1-2,.,TRBV6-5,TRBD1,TGTGCCAGCACTCGACAGGGAACCAACTATGGCTACACCTTC,CASTRQGTNYGYTF